These T cell receptor beta chains were read from a single sample in a study of identical twins. TCRdb independently ran MiXCR on the 5' RACE reads; one entry per CDR3 protein. The sample shows about 520,000 distinct CDR3 sequences, less than 25% of them seen only once. These same data were also listed under a study on T cells expressing NK-cell markers.

Sequencing was performed on CD4+ T cells sorted from blood. These receptors originate from a woman between 18 and 29 years old in good health. Both conserved end residues are part of each CDR3. A D gene is named only where the DNA matches it firmly. Size is stated for part of the rows, as once, few or many counts, or as a class when the clone is expanded.

v_gene,abundance,d_gene,j_gene,CDR3nt,CDR3aa
TRBV6-5,few,TRBD1,TRBJ1-2,TGTGCCAGCAGTTATTTGGAGACAGGGCGGTATGGCTACACCTTC,CASSYLETGRYGYTF
TRBV20-1,few,TRBD2,TRBJ2-1,TGCAGTGCTCCGCTAGCGGGAGTCCGAAATGAGCAGTTCTTC,CSAPLAGVRNEQFF
TRBV20-1,.,.,TRBJ1-1,TGCAGCTTCCCCCGATATATGAACACTGAAGCTTTCTTT,CSFPRYMNTEAFF
TRBV7-9,.,.,TRBJ2-1,TGTGCCAGGACCCCTCTAGGGGGGAATGAGCAGTTCTTC,CARTPLGGNEQFF
TRBV29-1,many,.,TRBJ2-1,TGCAGCGCCCAGAGGTTCGACAATGAGCAGTTCTTC,CSAQRFDNEQFF
TRBV3-1,.,.,TRBJ1-2,TGTGCCAGCAGCCAAGAAGGCCTCTATGGCTACACCTTC,CASSQEGLYGYTF
TRBV30,.,TRBD2,TRBJ2-7,TGTGCCTGGAGTATGGGACTAGCGGTTGAACTGCAGTACTTC,CAWSMGLAVELQYF
TRBV7-2,.,TRBD1,TRBJ2-1,TGTGCCAGCAGCTTCTATGGACAGGAGTTCTTC,CASSFYGQEFF
TRBV20-1,.,TRBD2,TRBJ2-7,TGCAGTGCTGCCCATCTAGCGGGAGCCTCCTACGAGCAGTACTTC,CSAAHLAGASYEQYF
TRBV7-9,few,.,TRBJ2-7,TGTGCCAGCCTCGACAGTTACGAGCAGTACTTC,CASLDSYEQYF
TRBV20-1,few,TRBD2,TRBJ2-3,TGCAGTGCCAGCGGGGATCGCCGAGATACGCAGTATTTT,CSASGDRRDTQYF
TRBV29-1,.,.,TRBJ2-2,TGCAGCGTTAGGAAAACGAACACCGGGGAGCTGTTTTTT,CSVRKTNTGELFF
TRBV20-1,.,.,TRBJ2-5,TGCAGTGCTCCTATGGGTGGGACTTTCCAAGAGACCCAGTACTTC,CSAPMGGTFQETQYF
TRBV20-1,.,TRBD2,TRBJ2-7,TGCAGTGCTCCCCTGGGGCGGGAGCTCGAGCAGTACTTC,CSAPLGRELEQYF
TRBV7-9,.,.,TRBJ1-1,TGTGCCAGCAGCTTAAAGGAGTTCACTGAAGCTTTCTTT,CASSLKEFTEAFF
TRBV20-1,.,.,TRBJ1-2,TGCAGTGCTGGGGGGTCGACCCGGGAGAACTATGGCTACACCTTC,CSAGGSTRENYGYTF
TRBV5-6,many,.,TRBJ2-7,TGTGCCAGCAGCTTGGCTATGTACGAGCAGTACTTC,CASSLAMYEQYF
TRBV9,.,TRBD2,TRBJ2-7,TGTGCCAGCAGCGCTGGGGGAGGAGCTAGCGGGATTTACGAGCAGTACTTC,CASSAGGGASGIYEQYF
TRBV25-1,many,.,TRBJ2-1,TGTGCCAGCAGTCTCCACCGGGACACCAACAATGAGCAGTTCTTC,CASSLHRDTNNEQFF
TRBV12-3/TRBV12-4,.,TRBD1,TRBJ2-6,TGTGCCAGCTCCACCGACAGGGGAGCCAACGTCCTGACTTTC,CASSTDRGANVLTF
TRBV14,few,.,TRBJ2-1,TGTGCCAGCAGCCAAGTAGGGCTAGCGCCCTACAATGAGCAGTTCTTC,CASSQVGLAPYNEQFF
TRBV10-3,few,.,TRBJ2-1,TGTGCCATCATGGGGACCGGGAGCACTCGAGGGTCCTACAATGAGCAGTTCTTC,CAIMGTGSTRGSYNEQFF
TRBV11-3,.,.,TRBJ1-1,TGTGCCAGCAACCGGCCCAGGGATAGCGCTGAAGCTTTCTTT,CASNRPRDSAEAFF
TRBV18,once,TRBD1,TRBJ2-1,TGTGCCAGCTCAAGGGGACAGGGAATCGGACGAGGTTCCTACAATGAGCAGTTCTTC,CASSRGQGIGRGSYNEQFF
TRBV20-1,many,.,TRBJ2-3,TGCAGTGCTCAACTGGGGAGCACAGATACGCAGTATTTT,CSAQLGSTDTQYF
TRBV5-1,few,.,TRBJ1-5,TGCGCCAGCAGCTTGTTAGGGTATAGCAATCAGCCCCAGCATTTT,CASSLLGYSNQPQHF
TRBV7-2,few,TRBD2,TRBJ2-5,TGTGCCAGCAGGCGGACGGGGGGTGGGGGAACTTGGGAGACCCAGTACTTC,CASRRTGGGGTWETQYF
TRBV12-3/TRBV12-4,few,.,TRBJ2-1,TGTGCCAGCAGTTTATTCGGCCGTGAGCAGTTCTTC,CASSLFGREQFF
TRBV7-2,.,.,TRBJ2-5,TGTGCCAGCAGCTTATTGGCTAGGTCTGAGACCCAGTACTTC,CASSLLARSETQYF
TRBV5-1,.,TRBD1,TRBJ2-5,TGCGCCAGCGGACAGGGGAAAGGGGGTCAAGAGACCCAGTACTTC,CASGQGKGGQETQYF
TRBV12-3/TRBV12-4,.,.,TRBJ2-7,TGTGCCAGCAGTTTAGACGGCGGGTGGGTCGGCGAGCAGTACTTC,CASSLDGGWVGEQYF
TRBV20-1,few,TRBD2,TRBJ2-3,TGCAGTGCTCCCACTAGCGGGAGGGCCAGGGATACGCAGTATTTT,CSAPTSGRARDTQYF
TRBV12-3/TRBV12-4,.,.,TRBJ1-2,TGTGCCAGCAGTTTACGGCAGAATGGCTACACCTTC,CASSLRQNGYTF
TRBV7-2,.,TRBD2,TRBJ2-3,TGTGCCAGCAGCTTCGTGACTAGCGGTCGCCCTCTTGGTGCGCAGTATTTT,CASSFVTSGRPLGAQYF
TRBV20-1,.,TRBD2,TRBJ2-4,TGCAGTGCCATGGGGGGGGTTGGGGCCAAAAACATTCAGTACTTC,CSAMGGVGAKNIQYF
TRBV2,few,TRBD2,TRBJ2-1,TGTGCCAGCAGTGTGGTGCTAGCGGGAGAAGCGGAGCAGTTCTTC,CASSVVLAGEAEQFF
TRBV20-1,.,.,TRBJ2-6,TGCAGTGCTAGAGGGCCAGGGTCTGGGGCCAACGTCCTGACTTTC,CSARGPGSGANVLTF
TRBV7-6,few,TRBD1,TRBJ1-3,TGTGCCAGCAGCTTTAAGGACAGGGCTGGAAACACCATATATTTT,CASSFKDRAGNTIYF
TRBV12-3/TRBV12-4,.,.,TRBJ1-2,TGTGCCTGCAGTTTATCGGGGAGGTCTGGCTACACCTTC,CACSLSGRSGYTF
TRBV9,.,.,TRBJ2-1,TGTGCCAGCAGCGTAGGGAGCAGGCATACCGATGAGCAGTTCTTC,CASSVGSRHTDEQFF
TRBV5-1,.,.,TRBJ2-6,TGCGCCAGCAGCTGGCCGGTGGCAGGGATGAACTCTGGGGCCAACGTCCTGACTTTC,CASSWPVAGMNSGANVLTF
TRBV20-1,.,TRBD1,TRBJ2-7,TGCAGTGCTAGAGTTCGACAGGGGGCGAAGGAGCAGTACTTC,CSARVRQGAKEQYF
TRBV5-1,few,.,TRBJ2-1,TGCGCCAGCAGAATGGTGCAGGGTATGTCCTACAATGAGCAGTTCTTC,CASRMVQGMSYNEQFF